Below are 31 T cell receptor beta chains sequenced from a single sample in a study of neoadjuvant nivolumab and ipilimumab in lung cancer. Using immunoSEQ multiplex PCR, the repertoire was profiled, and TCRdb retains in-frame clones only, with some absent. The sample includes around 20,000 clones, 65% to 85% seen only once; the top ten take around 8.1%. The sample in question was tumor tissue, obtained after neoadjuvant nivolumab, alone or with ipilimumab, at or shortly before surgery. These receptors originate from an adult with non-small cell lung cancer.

CDR3 in amino acids: CASSLVGYEQYF. CDR3 in DNA: TGTGCCAGCAGCTTAGTTGGCTACGAGCAGTACTTC. The rearrangement links TRBV7-2 to TRBJ2-7, with D hard to call. CDR1 and CDR2 from the germline V gene are SGHTA and FQGNSA. The CDR3 extends over 12 amino acids. Trimming removed 1 base from V and 3 bases from J, with 4 bases in between.

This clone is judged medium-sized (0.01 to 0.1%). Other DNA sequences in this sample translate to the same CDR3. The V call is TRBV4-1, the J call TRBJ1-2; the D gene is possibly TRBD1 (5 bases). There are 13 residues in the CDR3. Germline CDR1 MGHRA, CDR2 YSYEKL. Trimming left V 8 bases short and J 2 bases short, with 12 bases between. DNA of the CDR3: TGCGCCAGCGGAGGGGTTGGGAACTATGGCTACACCTTC. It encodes CASGGVGNYGYTF.

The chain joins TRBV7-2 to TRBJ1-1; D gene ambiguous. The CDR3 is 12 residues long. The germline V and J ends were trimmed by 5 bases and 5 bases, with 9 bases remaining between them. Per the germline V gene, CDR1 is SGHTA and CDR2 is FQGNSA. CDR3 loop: CASSPWGTEAFF. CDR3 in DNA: TGTGCCAGCAGCCCTTGGGGAACTGAAGCTTTCTTT.

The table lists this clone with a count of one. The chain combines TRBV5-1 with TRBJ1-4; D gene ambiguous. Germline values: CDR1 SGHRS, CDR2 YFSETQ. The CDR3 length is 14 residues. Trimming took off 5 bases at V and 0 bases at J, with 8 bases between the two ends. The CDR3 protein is CASRFDTTNEKLFF. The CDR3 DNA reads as TGCGCCAGCAGATTCGATACAACTAATGAAAAACTGTTTTTT.

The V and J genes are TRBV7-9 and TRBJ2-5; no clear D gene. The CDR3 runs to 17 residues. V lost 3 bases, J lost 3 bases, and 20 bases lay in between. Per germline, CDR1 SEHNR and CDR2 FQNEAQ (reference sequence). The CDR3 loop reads CASSFDILSRTEETQYF. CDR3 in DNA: TGTGCCAGCAGCTTTGACATTCTTTCGCGTACAGAAGAGACCCAGTACTTC.

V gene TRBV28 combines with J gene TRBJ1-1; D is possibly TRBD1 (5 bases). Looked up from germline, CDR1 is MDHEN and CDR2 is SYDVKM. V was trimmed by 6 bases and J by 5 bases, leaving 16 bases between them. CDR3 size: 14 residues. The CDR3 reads CASRSGRRATEAFF. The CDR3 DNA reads TGTGCCAGCAGATCGGGACGCCGCGCGACTGAAGCTTTCTTT.

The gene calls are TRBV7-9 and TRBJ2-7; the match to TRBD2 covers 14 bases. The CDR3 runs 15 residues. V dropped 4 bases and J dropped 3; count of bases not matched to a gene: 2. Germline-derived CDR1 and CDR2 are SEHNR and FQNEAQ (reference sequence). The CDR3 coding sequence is TGTGCCAGCAGCTCCGGGACTAGCGGGGGCTACGAGCAGTACTTC. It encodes CASSSGTSGGYEQYF.

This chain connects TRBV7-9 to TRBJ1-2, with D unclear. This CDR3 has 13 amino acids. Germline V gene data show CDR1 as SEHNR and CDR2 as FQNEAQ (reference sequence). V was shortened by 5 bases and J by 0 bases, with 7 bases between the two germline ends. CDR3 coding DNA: TGTGCCAGCAGCGGGCTCTCTAACTATGGCTACACCTTC. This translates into CASSGLSNYGYTF.

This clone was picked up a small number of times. The CDR3 loop is CASTRQGGTGANVLTF. CDR3 in DNA: TGTGCCAGCACTAGACAGGGGGGCACTGGGGCCAACGTCCTGACTTTC. This rearrangement joins TRBV6-6 to TRBJ2-6, with 9 nucleotides matching TRBD1. In germline, CDR1 is MNHNY, CDR2 SVGAGI (reference sequence). This CDR3 contains 16 residues. The V segment lost 7 bases and the J segment 2 bases; nucleotides outside the gene matches: 6.

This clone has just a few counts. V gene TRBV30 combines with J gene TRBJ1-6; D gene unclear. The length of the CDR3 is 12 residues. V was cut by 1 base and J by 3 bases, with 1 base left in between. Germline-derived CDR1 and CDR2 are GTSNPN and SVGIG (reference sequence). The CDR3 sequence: CAWSGYNSPLHF. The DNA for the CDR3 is TGTGCCTGGAGTGGCTATAATTCACCCCTCCACTTT.

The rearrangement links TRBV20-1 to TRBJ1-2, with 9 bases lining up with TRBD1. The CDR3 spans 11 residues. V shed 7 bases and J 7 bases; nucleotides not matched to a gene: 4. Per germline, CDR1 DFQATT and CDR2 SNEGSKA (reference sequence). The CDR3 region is CSGDRGGGYTF. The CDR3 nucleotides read TGCAGTGGCGACAGGGGGGGTGGCTACACCTTC.

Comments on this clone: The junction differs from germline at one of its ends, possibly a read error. CDR3 nucleotides: TGTGCTAGCAGCTTTGGGGGACGGGGCAATGAGCAGTTCTTC. Protein product: CASSFGGRGNEQFF. The chain recombines TRBV7-7 with TRBJ2-1; D possibly matches TRBD1 or TRBD2 (5 bases each). CDR1 and CDR2 from the germline V gene are SSHAT and FNYEAQ (reference sequence). This CDR3 contains 14 residues. Filled out from reference TRBV7-7 and TRBJ2-1, the complete variable domain reads GAGVSQSPRYKVTKRGQDVTLRCDPISSHATLYWYQQALGQGPEFLTYFNYEAQPDKSGLPSDRFSAERPEGSISTLTIQRTEQRDSAMYRCASSFGGRGNEQFFGPGTRLTVL.

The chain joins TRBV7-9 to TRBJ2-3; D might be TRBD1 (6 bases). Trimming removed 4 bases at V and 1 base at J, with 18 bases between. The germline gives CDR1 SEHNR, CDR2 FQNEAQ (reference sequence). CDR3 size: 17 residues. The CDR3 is CASSSHLGGDGTDTQYF. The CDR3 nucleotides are TGTGCCAGCAGCTCACACTTAGGGGGAGACGGCACAGATACGCAGTATTTT. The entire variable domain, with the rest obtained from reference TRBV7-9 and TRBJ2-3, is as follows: DTGVSQNPRHKITKRGQNVTFRCDPISEHNRLYWYRQTLGQGPEFLTYFQNEAQLEKSRLLSDRFSAERPKGSFSTLEIQRTEQGDSAMYLCASSSHLGGDGTDTQYFGPGTRLTVL.

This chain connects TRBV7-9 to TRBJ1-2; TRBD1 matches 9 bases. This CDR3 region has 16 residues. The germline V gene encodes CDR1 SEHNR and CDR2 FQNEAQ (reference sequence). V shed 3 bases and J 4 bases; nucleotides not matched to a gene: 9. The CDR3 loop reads CASSFSRDRASYGYTF. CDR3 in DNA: TGTGCCAGCAGCTTCTCCCGGGACAGGGCCTCCTATGGCTACACCTTC.

The CDR3 reads CASSLSDRGRVNTEAFF. The CDR3 bases are TGTGCCAGCAGTTTATCGGACAGGGGTCGGGTGAACACTGAAGCTTTCTTT. The rearrangement uses TRBV28 and TRBJ1-1; 9 bases map to TRBD1. Germline CDR1 and CDR2: MDHEN and SYDVKM. V shed 1 base, J shed 0 bases, and the junction held 6 bases outside the gene matches. This CDR3 region has 17 residues.

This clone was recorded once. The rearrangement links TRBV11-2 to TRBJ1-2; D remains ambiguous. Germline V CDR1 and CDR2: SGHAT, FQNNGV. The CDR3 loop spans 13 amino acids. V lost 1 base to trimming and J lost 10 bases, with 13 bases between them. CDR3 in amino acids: CASSLAVQTYYTF. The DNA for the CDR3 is TGTGCCAGCAGCTTAGCCGTACAGACCTACTACACCTTC. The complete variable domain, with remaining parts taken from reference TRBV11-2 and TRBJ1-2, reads EAGVAQSPRYKIIEKRQSVAFWCNPISGHATLYWYQQILGQGPKLLIQFQNNGVVDDSQLPKDRFSAERLKGVDSTLKIQPAKLEDSAVYLCASSLAVQTYYTFGSGTRLTVV.

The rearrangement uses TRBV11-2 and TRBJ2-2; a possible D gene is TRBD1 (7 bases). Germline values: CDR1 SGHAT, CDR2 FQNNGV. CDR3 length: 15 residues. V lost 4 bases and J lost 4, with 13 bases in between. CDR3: CASSSPGGTTGELFF. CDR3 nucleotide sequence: TGTGCCAGCAGCTCCCCAGGGGGGACCACCGGGGAGCTGTTTTTT.

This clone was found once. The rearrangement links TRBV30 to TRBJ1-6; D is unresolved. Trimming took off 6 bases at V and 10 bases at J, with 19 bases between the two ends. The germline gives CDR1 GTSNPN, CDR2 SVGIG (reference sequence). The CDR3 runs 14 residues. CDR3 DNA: TGTGCCTGCCAACACCGGACTGGGAGCTCACCCCTCCACTTT. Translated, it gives CACQHRTGSSPLHF.

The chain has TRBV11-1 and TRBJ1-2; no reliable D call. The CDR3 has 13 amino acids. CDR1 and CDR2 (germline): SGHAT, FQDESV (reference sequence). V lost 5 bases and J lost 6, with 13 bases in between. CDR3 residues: CASSAANEDGYTF. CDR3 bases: TGTGCCAGCAGCGCCGCGAACGAAGATGGCTACACCTTC.

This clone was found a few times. CDR3 protein: CASSQTGYGDEAFF. The CDR3 region has the DNA TGTGCCAGCAGCCAAACTGGATACGGAGATGAAGCTTTCTTT. The chain joins TRBV7-9 to TRBJ1-1; D call uncertain. Trimming stripped 5 bases from V and 7 bases from J, with 17 bases between. CDR3 length equals 14 residues. Germline CDR1 SEHNR, CDR2 FQNEAQ (reference sequence).

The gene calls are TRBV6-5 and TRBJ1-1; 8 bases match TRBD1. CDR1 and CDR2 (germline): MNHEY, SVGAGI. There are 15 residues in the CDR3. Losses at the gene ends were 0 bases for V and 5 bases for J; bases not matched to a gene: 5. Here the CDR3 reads CASSYSGQARTEAFF. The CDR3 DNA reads TGTGCCAGCAGTTACTCGGGACAGGCGCGAACTGAAGCTTTCTTT.

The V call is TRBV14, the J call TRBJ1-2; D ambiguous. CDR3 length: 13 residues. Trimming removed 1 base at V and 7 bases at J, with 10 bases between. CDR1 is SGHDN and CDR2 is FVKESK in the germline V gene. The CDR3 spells CASSQGRDGGYTF. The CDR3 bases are TGTGCCAGCAGCCAAGGGAGGGATGGTGGCTACACCTTC.

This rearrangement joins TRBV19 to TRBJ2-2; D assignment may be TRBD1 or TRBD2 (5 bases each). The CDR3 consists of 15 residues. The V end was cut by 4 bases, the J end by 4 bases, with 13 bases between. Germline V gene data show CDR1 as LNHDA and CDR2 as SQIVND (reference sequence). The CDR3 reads CASSNGALFTGELFF. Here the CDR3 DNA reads TGTGCCAGTAGTAACGGGGCTCTATTCACCGGGGAGCTGTTTTTT.

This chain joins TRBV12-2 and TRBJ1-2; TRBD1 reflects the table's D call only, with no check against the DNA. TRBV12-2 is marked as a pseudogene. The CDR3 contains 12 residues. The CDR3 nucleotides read TGTGCGCCCCGATGGCAGGGCAGTGGCTACACCTTC. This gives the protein CAPRWQGSGYTF.

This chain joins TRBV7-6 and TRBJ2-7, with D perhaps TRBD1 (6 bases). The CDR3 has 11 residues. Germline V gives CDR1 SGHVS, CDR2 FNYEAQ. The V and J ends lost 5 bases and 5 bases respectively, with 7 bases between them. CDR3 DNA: TGTGCCAGCAGCCGGGACAACGAGCAGTACTTC. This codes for CASSRDNEQYF.

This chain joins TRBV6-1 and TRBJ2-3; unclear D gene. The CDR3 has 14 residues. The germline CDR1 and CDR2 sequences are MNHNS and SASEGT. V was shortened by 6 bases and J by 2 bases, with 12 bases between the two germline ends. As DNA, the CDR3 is TGTGCCAGCAGCGTTTCCGACGACACAGATACGCAGTATTTT. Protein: CASSVSDDTDTQYF.

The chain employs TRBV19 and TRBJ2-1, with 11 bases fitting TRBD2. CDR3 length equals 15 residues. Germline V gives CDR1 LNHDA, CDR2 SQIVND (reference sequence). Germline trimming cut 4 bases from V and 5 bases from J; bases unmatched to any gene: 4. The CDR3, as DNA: TGTGCCAGTAGTACCCGACTAGCGGGGAACAATGAGCAGTTCTTC. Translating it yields CASSTRLAGNNEQFF. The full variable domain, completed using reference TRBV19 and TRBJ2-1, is DGGITQSPKYLFRKEGQNVTLSCEQNLNHDAMYWYRQDPGQGLRLIYYSQIVNDFQKGDIAEGYSVSREKKESFPLTVTSAQKNPTAFYLCASSTRLAGNNEQFFGPGTRLTVL.

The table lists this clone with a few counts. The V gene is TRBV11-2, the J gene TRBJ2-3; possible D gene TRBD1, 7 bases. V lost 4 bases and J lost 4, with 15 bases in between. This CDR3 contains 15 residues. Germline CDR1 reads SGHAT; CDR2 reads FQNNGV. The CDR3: CASSSQGRFADTQYF. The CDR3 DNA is TGTGCCAGCAGCTCACAGGGGAGGTTCGCAGATACGCAGTATTTT.

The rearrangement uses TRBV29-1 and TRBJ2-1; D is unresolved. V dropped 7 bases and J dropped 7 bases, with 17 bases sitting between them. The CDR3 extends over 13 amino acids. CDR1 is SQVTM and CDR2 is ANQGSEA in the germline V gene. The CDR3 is CSASVGFQNEQFF. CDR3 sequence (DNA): TGCAGCGCATCGGTGGGCTTCCAGAATGAGCAGTTCTTC.

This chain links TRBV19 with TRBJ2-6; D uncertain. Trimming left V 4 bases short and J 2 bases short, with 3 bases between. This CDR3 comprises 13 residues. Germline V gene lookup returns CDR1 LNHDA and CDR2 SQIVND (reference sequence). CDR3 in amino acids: CASSKAGANVLTF. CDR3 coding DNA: TGTGCCAGTAGTAAGGCTGGGGCCAACGTCCTGACTTTC.

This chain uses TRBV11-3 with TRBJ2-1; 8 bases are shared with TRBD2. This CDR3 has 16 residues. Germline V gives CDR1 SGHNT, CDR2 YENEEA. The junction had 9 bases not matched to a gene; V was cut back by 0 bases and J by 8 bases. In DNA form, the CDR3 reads TGTGCCAGCAGCTTAGAGAGGTCCGGGGGGGCCTATGAGCAGTTCTTC. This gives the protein CASSLERSGGAYEQFF.